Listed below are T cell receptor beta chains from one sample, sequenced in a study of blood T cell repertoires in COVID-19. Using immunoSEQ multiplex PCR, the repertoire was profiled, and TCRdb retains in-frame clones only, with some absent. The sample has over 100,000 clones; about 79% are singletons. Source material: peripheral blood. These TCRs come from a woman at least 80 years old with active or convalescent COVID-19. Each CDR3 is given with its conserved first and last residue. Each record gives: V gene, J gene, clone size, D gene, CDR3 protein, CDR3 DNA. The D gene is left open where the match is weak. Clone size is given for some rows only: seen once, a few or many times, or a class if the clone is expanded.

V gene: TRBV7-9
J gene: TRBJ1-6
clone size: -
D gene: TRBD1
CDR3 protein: CASRPSNRGPKGDSPLHF
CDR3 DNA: TGTGCTAGCAGGCCAAGTAATAGGGGGCCAAAGGGAGATTCACCCCTCCACTTT

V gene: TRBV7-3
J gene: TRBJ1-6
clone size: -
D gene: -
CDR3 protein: CASSLLQGGNSPLHF
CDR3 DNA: TGTGCCAGCAGCTTATTACAGGGCGGGAATTCACCCCTCCACTTT

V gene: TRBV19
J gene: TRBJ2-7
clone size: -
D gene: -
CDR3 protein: CASSKNPQFITAWVMQYEQYF
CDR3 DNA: TGTGCCAGTAGCAAAAACCCACAGTTCATTACCGCATGGGTAATGCAGTACGAGCAGTACTTC

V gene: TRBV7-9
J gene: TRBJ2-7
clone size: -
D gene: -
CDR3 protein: CASSSPPRDTNPYEQYF
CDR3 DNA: TGTGCCAGCAGCTCACCACCCCGGGACACCAATCCCTACGAGCAGTACTTC

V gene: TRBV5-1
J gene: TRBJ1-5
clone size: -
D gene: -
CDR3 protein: CASSLEWGRNQPQHF
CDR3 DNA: TGCGCCAGCAGCCTGGAGTGGGGCCGCAATCAGCCCCAGCATTTT

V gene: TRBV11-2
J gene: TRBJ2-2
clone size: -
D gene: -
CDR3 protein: CASSLTGVDTGELFF
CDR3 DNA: TGTGCCAGCAGCTTAACCGGGGTCGACACCGGGGAGCTGTTTTTT

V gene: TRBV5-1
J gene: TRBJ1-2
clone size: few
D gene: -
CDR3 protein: CASSLETELGYTF
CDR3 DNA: TGCGCCAGCAGCTTGGAGACAGAACTTGGCTACACCTTC

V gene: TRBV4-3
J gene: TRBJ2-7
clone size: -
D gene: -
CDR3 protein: CASSQGTKSYEQYF
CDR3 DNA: TGCGCCAGCAGCCAAGGGACTAAGTCCTACGAGCAGTACTTC

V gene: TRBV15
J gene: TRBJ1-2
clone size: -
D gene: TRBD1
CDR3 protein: CATQQGSNYGYTF
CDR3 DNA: TGTGCCACCCAACAGGGGAGCAACTATGGCTACACCTTC

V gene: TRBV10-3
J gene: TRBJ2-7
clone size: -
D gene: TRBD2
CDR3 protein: CAISGTSGSEYEQYF
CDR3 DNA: TGTGCCATCAGTGGAACTAGCGGGAGTGAGTACGAGCAGTACTTC

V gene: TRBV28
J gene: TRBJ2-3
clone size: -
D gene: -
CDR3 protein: CASSFSGSWSTDTQYF
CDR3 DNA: TGTGCCAGCAGTTTTTCCGGGAGTTGGAGCACAGATACGCAGTATTTT

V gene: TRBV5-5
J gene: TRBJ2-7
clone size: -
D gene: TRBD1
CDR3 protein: CASSPQGEISYSSYEQYF
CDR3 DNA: TGTGCCAGCAGTCCACAGGGGGAAATTTCTTATAGCTCCTACGAGCAGTACTTC